The following is a T cell receptor beta chain sequence with its context. This record belongs to a study of blood T cell repertoires in COVID-19. Study background: Specimens from acute and convalescent COVID-19 originated in the United States, Italy and Spain. T cells, B-cell-depleted T cells, or PBMCs provided the cDNA or gDNA that served as material.

The CDR3 totals 15 residues. V was pared by 3 bases and J by 0 bases, with 9 bases between. The V gene's germline CDR1 is SNHLY and CDR2 FYNNEI. Authors' processing steps: Amplification from reference gene primers served as the basis for estimated nucleated cell counts. Using immunoSEQ multiplex PCR, the repertoire was profiled, and TCRdb retains in-frame clones only, with some absent. That table is the source of V, J and clone size, and D and trimming were worked out from the DNA. This table has some 89,000 clones, roughly nine tenths appearing once. The chain uses TRBV2 and TRBJ1-5; D not certain. The receptor's source is a man over 45 with acute or convalescent COVID-19. The material sequenced was peripheral blood. The DNA of the CDR3 is TGTGCCAGCAGTGAGGAGGAGTATAGCAATCAGCCCCAGCATTTT. This encodes CASSEEEYSNQPQHF.